These T cell receptor beta chains were read from a single sample in a study of blood T cell repertoires in COVID-19. Generated by immunoSEQ multiplex PCR, the TCRdb table keeps only in-frame clones and is missing some. The table shows about 330,000 clones, with 88% occurring only once. The specimen sequenced was peripheral blood. The receptors here all came from a woman between 45 and 65 years old with active or convalescent COVID-19. Both conserved end residues are part of each CDR3.

v_call	j_call	cdr3_aa
TRBV3-1/TRBV3-2	TRBJ1-1	CASSQAGSNTEAFF
TRBV2	TRBJ1-6	CASSPETGANSPLHF
TRBV18	TRBJ1-1	CASSLQGADTEAFF
TRBV4-2	TRBJ2-5	CASSRGYSGMEETQYF
TRBV15	TRBJ2-6	CATSSTGLTNVLTF
TRBV12-3/TRBV12-4	TRBJ1-4	CASSSAGEKLFF
TRBV6-2/TRBV6-3	TRBJ2-6	CASSSGSGANVLTF
TRBV21-1	TRBJ1-5	CASNPSAGSNQPQHF
TRBV29-1	TRBJ2-1	CSVVGQGDREQFF
TRBV7-2	TRBJ2-1	CASSLAGTPTYNEQFF
TRBV30	TRBJ2-2	CAWSGPGQGSGELFF
TRBV7-2	TRBJ2-7	CASSLLGTTSEQYF
TRBV4-3	TRBJ1-6	CASSTRGDRDNSPLHF
TRBV6-2/TRBV6-3	TRBJ2-1	CASSPRTGGVRRNNEQFF
TRBV10-3	TRBJ1-1	CAISDGSFTEAFF
TRBV19	TRBJ2-3	CASSIRSTSGTDTQYF
TRBV10-3	TRBJ2-7	CAISERQSYEQYF
TRBV28	TRBJ2-3	CASSLGLAGVEDTQYF
TRBV29-1	TRBJ1-2	CSVKPTGVVNGYTF
TRBV9	TRBJ2-2	CASSVATSANTGELFF
TRBV28	TRBJ1-1	CASLTGSGTNTEAFF
TRBV3-1/TRBV3-2	TRBJ1-6	CASSDDGSSYNSPLHF
TRBV6-5	TRBJ2-1	CASSYPGDEQFF
TRBV30	TRBJ2-3	CAGAQGAGTDTQYF
TRBV28	TRBJ1-5	CASSSSTGVFNQPQHF
TRBV24-1	TRBJ2-7	CATSDRTGPGAEQYF
TRBV24-1	TRBJ2-7	CATRPHSDPYEQYF
TRBV29-1	TRBJ1-2	CSVADRGGGYTF
TRBV19	TRBJ2-1	CASSIDPGGTGLDEQFF
TRBV6-6	TRBJ1-2	CASSPTAYVGYTF
TRBV15	TRBJ1-6	CATSGNDRAFNSPLHF
TRBV9	TRBJ2-7	CASSPKGQTTHEQYF
TRBV5-4	TRBJ1-1	CASSSPGQGTEAFF
TRBV10-3	TRBJ1-1	CAISGTGTNTEAFF
TRBV6-8	TRBJ2-6	CASSYSGRKERANVLTF
TRBV4-3	TRBJ2-7	CASSQGLAGDEQYF
TRBV7-3	TRBJ2-1	CASSRGNGSPQFF
TRBV5-5	TRBJ2-3	CASSFIPTMEVAQYF
TRBV19	TRBJ1-1	CASSIRSRGDTEAFF
TRBV5-4	TRBJ2-2	CASSSGQTNTGELFF
TRBV14	TRBJ2-5	CASSQDPPQNQETQYF
TRBV6-2/TRBV6-3	TRBJ2-5	CASSSMDRGETQYF
TRBV5-6	TRBJ1-1	CASSLLGSEAFF
TRBV13	TRBJ2-1	CASSPVRGGNEQFF
TRBV7-2	TRBJ2-5	CASSVGQGETQYF
TRBV24-1	TRBJ1-5	CATSDLPGNQPQHF
TRBV30	TRBJ1-4	CAWSVRGGTNEKLFF
TRBV4-2	TRBJ2-2	CASSQAGTANTGELFF